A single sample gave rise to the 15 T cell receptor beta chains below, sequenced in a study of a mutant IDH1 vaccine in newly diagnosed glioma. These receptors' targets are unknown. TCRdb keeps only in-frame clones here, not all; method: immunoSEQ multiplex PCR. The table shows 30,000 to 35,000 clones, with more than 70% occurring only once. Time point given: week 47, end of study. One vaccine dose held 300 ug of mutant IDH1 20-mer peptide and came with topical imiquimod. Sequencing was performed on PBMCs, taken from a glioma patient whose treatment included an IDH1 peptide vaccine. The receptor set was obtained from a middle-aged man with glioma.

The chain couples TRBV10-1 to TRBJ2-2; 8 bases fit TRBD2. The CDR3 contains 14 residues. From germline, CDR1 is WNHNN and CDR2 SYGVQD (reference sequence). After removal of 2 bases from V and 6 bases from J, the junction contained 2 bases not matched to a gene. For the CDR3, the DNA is TGCGCCAGCAGTGAGCCGGGAGGGTCCGGGGAGCTGTTTTTT. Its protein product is CASSEPGGSGELFF.

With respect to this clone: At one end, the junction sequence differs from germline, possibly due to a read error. CDR3 residues: CASSLDGLQDTQYF. The CDR3 DNA is TGCGCCAGCAGCTTGGACGGCTTGCAAGATACCCAGTACTTC. This rearrangement joins TRBV5-1 to TRBJ2-5, with D unclear. Germline V gene sequence: CDR1 SGHRS, CDR2 YFSETQ. This CDR3 is built from 14 residues.

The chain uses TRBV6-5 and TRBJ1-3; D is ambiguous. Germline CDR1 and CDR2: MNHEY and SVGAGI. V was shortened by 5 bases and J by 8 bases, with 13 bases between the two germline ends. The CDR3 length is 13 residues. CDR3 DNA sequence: TGTGCCAGCAGTCCCGGTGGGGTAGACACCATATATTTT. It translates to CASSPGGVDTIYF.

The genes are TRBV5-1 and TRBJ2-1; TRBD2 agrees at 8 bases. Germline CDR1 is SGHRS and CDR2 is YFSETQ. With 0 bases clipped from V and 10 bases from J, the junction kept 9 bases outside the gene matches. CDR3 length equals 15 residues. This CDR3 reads CASSLGGGPGKEQFF. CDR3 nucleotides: TGCGCCAGCAGCTTGGGCGGGGGGCCGGGAAAAGAGCAGTTCTTC.

In nucleotides, the CDR3 is TGTGCCAGCAGTTTATCGGATGGCGGGAGGGCGAGGGAGCAGTACTTC. Translating gives CASSLSDGGRAREQYF. V and J are TRBV27 and TRBJ2-7, with TRBD2 identical over 9 bases. The CDR3 runs 16 residues. Trimming removed 0 bases from V and 7 bases from J; junction bases left unmatched: 10. Germline-derived CDR1 and CDR2 are MNHEY and SMNVEV (reference sequence).

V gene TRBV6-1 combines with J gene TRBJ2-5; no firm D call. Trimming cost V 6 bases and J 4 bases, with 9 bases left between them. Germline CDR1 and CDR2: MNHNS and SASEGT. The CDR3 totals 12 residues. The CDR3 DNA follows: TGTGCCAGCAGCGAACCGTTAGAGACCCAGTACTTC. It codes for CASSEPLETQYF.

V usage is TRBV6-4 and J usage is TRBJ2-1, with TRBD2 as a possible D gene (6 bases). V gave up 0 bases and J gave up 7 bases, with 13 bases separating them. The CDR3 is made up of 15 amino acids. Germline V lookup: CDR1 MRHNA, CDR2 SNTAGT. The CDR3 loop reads CASSDSSGGINEQFF. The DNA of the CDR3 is TGTGCCAGCAGTGACTCGAGCGGCGGGATAAATGAGCAGTTCTTC.

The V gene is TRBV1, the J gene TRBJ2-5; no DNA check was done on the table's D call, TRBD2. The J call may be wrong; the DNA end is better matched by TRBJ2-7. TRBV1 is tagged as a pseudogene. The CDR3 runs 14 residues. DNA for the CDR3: TGCACCAGCAGCTCCCGGGGGGATTCCTACGAGCAGTACTTC. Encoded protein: CTSSSRGDSYEQYF.

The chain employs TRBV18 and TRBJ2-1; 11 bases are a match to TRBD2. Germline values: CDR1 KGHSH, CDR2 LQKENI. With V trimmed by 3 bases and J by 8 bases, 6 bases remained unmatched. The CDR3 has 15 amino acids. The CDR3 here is CASSPSGRATDEQFF. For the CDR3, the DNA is TGTGCCAGCTCACCTAGCGGGAGGGCGACTGATGAGCAGTTCTTC.

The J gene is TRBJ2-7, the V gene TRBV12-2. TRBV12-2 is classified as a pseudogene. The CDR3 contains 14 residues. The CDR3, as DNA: TGTGCAAGTCGCTTAGGTCCACGGAGACACGAGCAGTACGTC. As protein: CASRLGPRRHEQYV.

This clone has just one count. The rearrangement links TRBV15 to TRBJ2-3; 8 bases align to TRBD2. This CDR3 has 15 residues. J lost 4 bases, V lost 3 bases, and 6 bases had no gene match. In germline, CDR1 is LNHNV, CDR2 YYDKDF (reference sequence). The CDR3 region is CATSSRREAPDTQYF. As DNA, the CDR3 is TGTGCCACCAGCAGTAGGCGGGAGGCTCCAGATACGCAGTATTTT. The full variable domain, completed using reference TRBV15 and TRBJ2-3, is DAMVIQNPRYQVTQFGKPVTLSCSQTLNHNVMYWYQQKSSQAPKLLFHYYDKDFNNEADTPDNFQSRRPNTSFCFLDIRSPGLGDTAMYLCATSSRREAPDTQYFGPGTRLTVL.

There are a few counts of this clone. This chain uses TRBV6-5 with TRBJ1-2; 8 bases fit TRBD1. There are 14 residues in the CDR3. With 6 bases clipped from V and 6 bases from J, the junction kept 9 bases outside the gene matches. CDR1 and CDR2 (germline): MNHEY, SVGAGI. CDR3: CASSPGQGADGYTF. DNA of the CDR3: TGTGCCAGCAGCCCAGGACAGGGTGCCGATGGCTACACCTTC.

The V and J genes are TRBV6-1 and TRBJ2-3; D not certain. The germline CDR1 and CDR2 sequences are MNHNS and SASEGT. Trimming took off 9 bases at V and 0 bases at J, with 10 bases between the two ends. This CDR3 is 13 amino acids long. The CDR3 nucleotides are TGTGCCAGTGTGTTCAGGAGCACAGATACGCAGTATTTT. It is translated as CASVFRSTDTQYF.

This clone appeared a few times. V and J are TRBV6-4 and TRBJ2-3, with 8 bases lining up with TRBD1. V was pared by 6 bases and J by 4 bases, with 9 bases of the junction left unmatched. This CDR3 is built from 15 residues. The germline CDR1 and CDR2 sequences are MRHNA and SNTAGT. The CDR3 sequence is CASSEDRAGPDTQYF. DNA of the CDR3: TGTGCCAGCAGCGAGGACAGGGCAGGGCCAGATACGCAGTATTTT.

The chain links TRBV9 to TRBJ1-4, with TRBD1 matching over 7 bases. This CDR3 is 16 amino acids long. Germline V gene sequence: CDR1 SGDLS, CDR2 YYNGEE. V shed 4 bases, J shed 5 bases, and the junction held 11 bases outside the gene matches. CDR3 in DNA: TGTGCCAGCAGCACGAATTCGGACAGGAGGAATGAAAAACTGTTTTTT. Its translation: CASSTNSDRRNEKLFF. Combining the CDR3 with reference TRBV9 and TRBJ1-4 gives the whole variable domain DSGVTQTPKHLITATGQRVTLRCSPRSGDLSVYWYQQSLDQGLQFLIQYYNGEERAKGNILERFSAQQFPDLHSELNLSSLELGDSALYFCASSTNSDRRNEKLFFGSGTQLSVL.